The rows below give T cell receptor beta chains drawn from one sample of a study of blood T cells in healthy people across ages. TCRdb re-derived calls from the 5' RACE reads in MiXCR, one entry per CDR3 protein. The profile shows around 1,800,000 distinct CDR3 sequences, roughly two fifths of them singletons. Sequencing was carried out using blood. These receptors all stem from a human donor in good health. The CDR3 runs from the conserved cysteine through the conserved F or W. A D gene is named only where the DNA matches it firmly. Rows give clone size only sometimes, using once, few, many, or a class for an expanded clone.

j_call,d_call,clone_size,v_call,cdr3_nt,cdr3_aa
TRBJ1-1,TRBD1,-,TRBV6-6,TGTGCCAGCAGTCCTGATGGACAGGGAGGATACACTGAAGCTTTCTTT,CASSPDGQGGYTEAFF
TRBJ2-7,-,few,TRBV7-6,TGTGCCAGCAGCTTAGTGAGGGGTCCCGCCTACGAGCAGTACTTC,CASSLVRGPAYEQYF
TRBJ1-2,-,many,TRBV6-1,TGTGCCAGCAGTAGTCTAGGGAGGTATGGCTACACCTTC,CASSSLGRYGYTF
TRBJ2-5,-,few,TRBV4-1,TGCGCCAGCAGCCAAGGAGTCGGGGATCGTGCAGAGACCCAGTACTTC,CASSQGVGDRAETQYF
TRBJ2-2,-,few,TRBV9,TGTGCCAGCAGCCCCCAGAACAGGGAGTACGGCGGGGAGCTGTTTTTT,CASSPQNREYGGELFF
TRBJ2-7,-,few,TRBV4-1,TGCGCCAGCAGCCAAGGGCGGGCAGGAAGGAACGAGCAGTACTTC,CASSQGRAGRNEQYF
TRBJ2-7,-,few,TRBV29-1,TGCAGCGTTAGGGTTTCAGGGCCCCCGAACGAGCAGTACTTC,CSVRVSGPPNEQYF
TRBJ2-7,TRBD1,-,TRBV5-6,TGTGCCAGCAGTGGGGGACAGGGGCGCGAGCAGTACTTC,CASSGGQGREQYF
TRBJ2-7,-,-,TRBV7-2,TGTGCCAGCAGCTCCCTGGGTTGGGGCACCAACTCCTACGAGCAGTACTTC,CASSSLGWGTNSYEQYF
TRBJ2-7,-,-,TRBV24-1,TGTGCCACCAGGGGAGCCGCACAGGGATTCTACGAGCAGTACTTC,CATRGAAQGFYEQYF
TRBJ2-1,-,-,TRBV11-1,TGTGCCAACAGCGAGGGACCACACAACGAGCAGTTCTTC,CANSEGPHNEQFF
TRBJ2-1,TRBD2,-,TRBV30,TGTTCCTGGAGTGTAAGGGGCGGACTAGCATACAATGAGCAGTTCTTC,CSWSVRGGLAYNEQFF
TRBJ2-1,-,-,TRBV20-1,TGCAGTGCTAACCGTCCAGGGGTGGGGTCCTACAATGAGCAGTTCTTC,CSANRPGVGSYNEQFF
TRBJ2-1,-,-,TRBV20-1,TGCAGTGCTAGAGACATCAGATCCAACAATGAGCAGTTCTTC,CSARDIRSNNEQFF
TRBJ2-7,TRBD1,-,TRBV5-6,TGTGCCAGCAGCTGGGTTCAGACAGGGAGAAACGAGCAGTACTTC,CASSWVQTGRNEQYF
TRBJ1-1,-,-,TRBV7-6,TGTGCCAGCAGCCGACAGCAGAGCACTGAAGCTTTCTTT,CASSRQQSTEAFF
TRBJ1-1,TRBD1,few,TRBV29-1,TGCAGCGTAGCGGCAGGGGGCCAGACTGAAGCTTTCTTT,CSVAAGGQTEAFF
TRBJ1-3,-,-,TRBV7-9,TGTGTCAGCAGCTTAAACCATAAAACGGGGACCATATATTTT,CVSSLNHKTGTIYF
TRBJ1-5,-,-,TRBV5-6,TGTGCCAGCAGCTTGGGGAGCGGAAAATATAGCAATCAGCCCCAGCATTTT,CASSLGSGKYSNQPQHF
TRBJ1-1,-,once,TRBV7-2,TGTGCCAGCAGCTTAATTGGAGTCCCTGAAGCTTTCTTT,CASSLIGVPEAFF
TRBJ1-5,-,once,TRBV25-1,TGTGCCAGCCAGGGTTGGGGCAATCAGCCCCAGCATTTT,CASQGWGNQPQHF
TRBJ2-5,TRBD2,few,TRBV5-1,TGCGCCAGCAGCTTCGCGGGGGGATCGGAGACCCAGTACTTC,CASSFAGGSETQYF